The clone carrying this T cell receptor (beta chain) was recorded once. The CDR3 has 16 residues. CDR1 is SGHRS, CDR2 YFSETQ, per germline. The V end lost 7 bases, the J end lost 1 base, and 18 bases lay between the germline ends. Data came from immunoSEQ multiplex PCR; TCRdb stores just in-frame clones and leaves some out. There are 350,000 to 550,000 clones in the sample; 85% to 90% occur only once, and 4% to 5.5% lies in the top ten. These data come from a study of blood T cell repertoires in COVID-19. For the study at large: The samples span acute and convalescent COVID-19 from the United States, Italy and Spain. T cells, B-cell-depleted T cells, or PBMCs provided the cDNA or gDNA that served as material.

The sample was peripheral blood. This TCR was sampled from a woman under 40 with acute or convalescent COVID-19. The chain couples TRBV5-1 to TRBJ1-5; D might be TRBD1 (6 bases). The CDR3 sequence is CASPFHRVGSNQPQHF. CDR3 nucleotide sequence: TGCGCCAGCCCTTTCCACAGGGTTGGAAGCAATCAGCCCCAGCATTTT.